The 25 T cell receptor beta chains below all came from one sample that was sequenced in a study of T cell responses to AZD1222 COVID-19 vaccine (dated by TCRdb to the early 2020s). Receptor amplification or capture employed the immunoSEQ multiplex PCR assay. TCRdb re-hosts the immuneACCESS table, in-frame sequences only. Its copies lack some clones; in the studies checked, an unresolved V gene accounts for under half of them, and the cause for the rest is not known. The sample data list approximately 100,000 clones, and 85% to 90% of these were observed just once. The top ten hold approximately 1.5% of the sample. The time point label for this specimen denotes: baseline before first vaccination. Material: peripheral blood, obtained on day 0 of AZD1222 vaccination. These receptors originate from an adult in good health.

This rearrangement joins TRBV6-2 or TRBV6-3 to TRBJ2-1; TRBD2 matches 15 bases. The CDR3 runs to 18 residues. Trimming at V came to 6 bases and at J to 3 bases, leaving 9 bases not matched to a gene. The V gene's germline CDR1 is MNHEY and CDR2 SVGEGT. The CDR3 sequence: CASSPGTSGRSDYNEQFF. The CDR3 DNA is TGTGCCAGCAGCCCGGGGACTAGCGGGAGGTCGGACTACAATGAGCAGTTCTTC.

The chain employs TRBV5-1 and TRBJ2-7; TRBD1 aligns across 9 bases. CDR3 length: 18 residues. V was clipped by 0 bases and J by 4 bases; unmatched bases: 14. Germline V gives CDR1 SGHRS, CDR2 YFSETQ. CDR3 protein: CASSLGLGTGTGIYEQYF. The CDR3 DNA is TGCGCCAGCAGCTTGGGCTTGGGGACCGGGACAGGGATTTACGAGCAGTACTTC.

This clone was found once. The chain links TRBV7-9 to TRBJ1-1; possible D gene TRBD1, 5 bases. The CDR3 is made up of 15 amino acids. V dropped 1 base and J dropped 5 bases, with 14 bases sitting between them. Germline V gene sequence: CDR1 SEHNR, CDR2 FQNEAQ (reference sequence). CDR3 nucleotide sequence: TGTGCCAGCAGCTTAGGAACAGGTTTTAGGACTGAAGCTTTCTTT. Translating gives CASSLGTGFRTEAFF.

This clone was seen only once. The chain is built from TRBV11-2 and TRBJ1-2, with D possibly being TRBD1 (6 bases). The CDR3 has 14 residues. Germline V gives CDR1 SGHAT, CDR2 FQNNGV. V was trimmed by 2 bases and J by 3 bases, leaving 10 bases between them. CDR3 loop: CASSLTGADYGYTF. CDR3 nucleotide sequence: TGTGCCAGCAGCTTAACGGGGGCGGACTATGGCTACACCTTC.

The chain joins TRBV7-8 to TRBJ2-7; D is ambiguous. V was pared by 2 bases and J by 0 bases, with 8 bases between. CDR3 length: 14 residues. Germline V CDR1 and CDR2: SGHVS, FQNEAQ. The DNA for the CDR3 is TGTGCCAGCAGCTTAAGGAGCAGCTCCTACGAGCAGTACTTC. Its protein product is CASSLRSSSYEQYF.

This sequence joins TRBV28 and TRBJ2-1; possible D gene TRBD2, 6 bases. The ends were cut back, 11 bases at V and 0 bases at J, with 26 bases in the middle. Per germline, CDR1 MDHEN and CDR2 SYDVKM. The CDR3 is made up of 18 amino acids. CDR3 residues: CAGTGGIVLLDSYNEQFF. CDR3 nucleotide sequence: TGTGCCGGTACCGGCGGGATTGTCTTGCTAGACTCCTACAATGAGCAGTTCTTC.

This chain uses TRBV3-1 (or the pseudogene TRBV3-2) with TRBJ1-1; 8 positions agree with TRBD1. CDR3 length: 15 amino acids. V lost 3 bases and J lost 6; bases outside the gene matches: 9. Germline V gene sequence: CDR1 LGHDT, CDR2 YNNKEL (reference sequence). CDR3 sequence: CASSHIRGPHSEAFF. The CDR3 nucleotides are TGTGCCAGCAGCCACATCAGGGGGCCACACTCTGAAGCTTTCTTT.

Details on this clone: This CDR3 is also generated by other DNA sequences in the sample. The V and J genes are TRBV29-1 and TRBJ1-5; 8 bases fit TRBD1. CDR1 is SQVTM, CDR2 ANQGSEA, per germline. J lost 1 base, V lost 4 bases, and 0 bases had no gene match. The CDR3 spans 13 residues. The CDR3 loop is CSVGTGSNQPQHF. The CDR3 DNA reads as TGCAGCGTTGGGACAGGGAGCAATCAGCCCCAGCATTTT.

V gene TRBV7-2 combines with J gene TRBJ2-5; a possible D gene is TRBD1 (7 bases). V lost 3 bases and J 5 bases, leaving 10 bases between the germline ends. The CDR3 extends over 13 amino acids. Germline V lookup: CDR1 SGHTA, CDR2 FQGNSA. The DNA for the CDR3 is TGTGCCAGCAGCTTGCCAGGGGGGGAGACCCAGTACTTC. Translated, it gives CASSLPGGETQYF. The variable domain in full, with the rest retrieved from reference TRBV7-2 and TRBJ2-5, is GAGVSQSPSNKVTEKGKDVELRCDPISGHTALYWYRQSLGQGLEFLIYFQGNSAPDKSGLPSDRFSAERTGGSVSTLTIQRTQQEDSAVYLCASSLPGGETQYFGPGTRLLVL.

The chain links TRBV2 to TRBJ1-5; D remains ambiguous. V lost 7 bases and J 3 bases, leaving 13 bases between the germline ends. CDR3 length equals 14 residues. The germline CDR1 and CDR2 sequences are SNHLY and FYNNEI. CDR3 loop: CASTEGRYNQPQHF. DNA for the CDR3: TGTGCCAGCACCGAGGGCAGATACAATCAGCCCCAGCATTTT.

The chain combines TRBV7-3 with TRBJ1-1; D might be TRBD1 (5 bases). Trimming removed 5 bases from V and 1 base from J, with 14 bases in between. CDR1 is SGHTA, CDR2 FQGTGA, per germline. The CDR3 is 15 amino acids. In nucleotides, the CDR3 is TGTGCCAGCAGCCGTGCCGGGGGGAAGAACACTGAAGCTTTCTTT. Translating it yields CASSRAGGKNTEAFF.

This CDR3 is CASSRRAGRALVTANYGYTF. The CDR3 region has the DNA TGTGCCAGCAGCCGAAGGGCGGGACGGGCATTAGTAACTGCTAACTATGGCTACACCTTC. The V and J genes are TRBV28 and TRBJ1-2; a weak D match, TRBD1 (5 bases). Trimming took 6 bases from V and 0 from J, leaving 29 bases between them. In germline, CDR1 is MDHEN, CDR2 SYDVKM. This CDR3 contains 20 residues.

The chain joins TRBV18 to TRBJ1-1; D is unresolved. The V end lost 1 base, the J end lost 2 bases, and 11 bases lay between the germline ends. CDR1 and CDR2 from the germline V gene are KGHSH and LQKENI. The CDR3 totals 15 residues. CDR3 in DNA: TGTGCCAGCTCACCACTGAGGACGGGAAACACTGAAGCTTTCTTT. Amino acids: CASSPLRTGNTEAFF.

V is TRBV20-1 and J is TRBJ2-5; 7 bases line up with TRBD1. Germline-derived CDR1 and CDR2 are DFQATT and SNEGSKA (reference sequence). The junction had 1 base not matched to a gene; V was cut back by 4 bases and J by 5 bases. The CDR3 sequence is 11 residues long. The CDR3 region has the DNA TGCAGTGCTACACAGGGGGAGACCCAGTACTTC. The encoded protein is CSATQGETQYF.

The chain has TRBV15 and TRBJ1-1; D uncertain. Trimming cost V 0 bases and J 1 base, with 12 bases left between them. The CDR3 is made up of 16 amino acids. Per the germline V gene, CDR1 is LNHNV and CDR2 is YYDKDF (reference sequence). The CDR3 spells CATSRDLGNPNTEAFF. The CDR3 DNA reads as TGTGCCACCAGCAGAGATTTAGGTAACCCGAACACTGAAGCTTTCTTT.

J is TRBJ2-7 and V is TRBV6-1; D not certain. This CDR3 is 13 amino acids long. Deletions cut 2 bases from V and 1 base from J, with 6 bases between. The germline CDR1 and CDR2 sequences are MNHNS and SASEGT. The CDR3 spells CASSETPSYEQYF. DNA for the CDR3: TGTGCCAGCAGTGAAACGCCTTCCTACGAGCAGTACTTC.

This CDR3 is CASNTTWGRGQQPQHF. DNA for the CDR3: TGCGCCAGCAACACAACGTGGGGGAGGGGGCAACAGCCCCAGCATTTT. The chain uses TRBV5-1 and TRBJ1-5, with TRBD1 matching 7 bases. The V segment lost 6 bases and the J segment 7 bases; nucleotides outside the gene matches: 16. The CDR3 has 16 amino acids. Germline V gives CDR1 SGHRS, CDR2 YFSETQ.

The CDR3 reads CASSDATPRTSGRSGELFF. The CDR3, as DNA: TGTGCCAGCAGTGACGCGACCCCCCGGACTAGCGGGAGGAGCGGGGAGCTGTTTTTT. V is TRBV28 and J is TRBJ2-2; 14 positions agree with TRBD2. V lost 5 bases to trimming and J lost 7 bases; unmatched junction nucleotides: 15. The germline CDR1 and CDR2 sequences are MDHEN and SYDVKM. This CDR3 spans 19 amino acids.

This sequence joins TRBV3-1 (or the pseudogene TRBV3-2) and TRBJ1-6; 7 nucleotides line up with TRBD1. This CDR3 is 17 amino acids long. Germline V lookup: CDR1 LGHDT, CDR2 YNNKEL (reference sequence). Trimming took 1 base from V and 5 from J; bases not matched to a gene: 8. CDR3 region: CASSQGTQGTDNSPLHF. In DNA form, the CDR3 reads TGTGCCAGCAGCCAAGGTACACAGGGGACGGATAATTCACCCCTCCACTTT.

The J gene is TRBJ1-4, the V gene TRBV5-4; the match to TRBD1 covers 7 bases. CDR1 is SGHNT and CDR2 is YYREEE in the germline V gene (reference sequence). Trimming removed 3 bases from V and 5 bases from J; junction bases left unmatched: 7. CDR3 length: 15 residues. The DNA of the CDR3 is TGTGCCAGCAGCTCAGAGGGACAGTCGAATGAAAAACTGTTTTTT. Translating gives CASSSEGQSNEKLFF.

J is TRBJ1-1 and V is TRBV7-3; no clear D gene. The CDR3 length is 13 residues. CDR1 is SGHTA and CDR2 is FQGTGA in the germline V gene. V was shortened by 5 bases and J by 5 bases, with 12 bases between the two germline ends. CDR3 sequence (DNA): TGTGCCAGCAGCCGAGACTCGGGGACTGAAGCTTTCTTT. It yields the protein CASSRDSGTEAFF.

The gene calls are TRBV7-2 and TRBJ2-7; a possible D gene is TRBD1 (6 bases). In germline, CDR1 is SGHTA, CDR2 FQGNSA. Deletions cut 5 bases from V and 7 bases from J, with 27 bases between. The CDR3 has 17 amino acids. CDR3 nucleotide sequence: TGTGCCAGCAGCCTTCGCGGAGGCGGCAGGGGCACACAGGAGCAGTACTTC. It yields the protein CASSLRGGGRGTQEQYF.

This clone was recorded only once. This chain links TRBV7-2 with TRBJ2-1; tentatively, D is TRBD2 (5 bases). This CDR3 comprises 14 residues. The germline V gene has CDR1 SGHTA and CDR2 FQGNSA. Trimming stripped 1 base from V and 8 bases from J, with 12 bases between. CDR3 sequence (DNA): TGTGCCAGCAGCTTAGGTCGGGGTTTTGATGAGCAGTTCTTC. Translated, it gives CASSLGRGFDEQFF.

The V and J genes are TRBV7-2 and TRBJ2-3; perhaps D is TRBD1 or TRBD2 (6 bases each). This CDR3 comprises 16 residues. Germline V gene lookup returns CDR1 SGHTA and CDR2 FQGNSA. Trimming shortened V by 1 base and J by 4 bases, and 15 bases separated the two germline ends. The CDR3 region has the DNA TGTGCCAGCAGCTTAGTGGGCCCCGGGGGCGCAGATACGCAGTATTTT. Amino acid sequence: CASSLVGPGGADTQYF.

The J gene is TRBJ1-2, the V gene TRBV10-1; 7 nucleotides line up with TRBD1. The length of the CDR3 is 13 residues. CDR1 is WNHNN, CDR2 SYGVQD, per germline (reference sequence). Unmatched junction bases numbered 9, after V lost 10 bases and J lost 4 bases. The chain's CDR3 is CAKTGCSVYGYTF. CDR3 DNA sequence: TGCGCCAAGACAGGGTGTTCTGTCTATGGCTACACCTTC.